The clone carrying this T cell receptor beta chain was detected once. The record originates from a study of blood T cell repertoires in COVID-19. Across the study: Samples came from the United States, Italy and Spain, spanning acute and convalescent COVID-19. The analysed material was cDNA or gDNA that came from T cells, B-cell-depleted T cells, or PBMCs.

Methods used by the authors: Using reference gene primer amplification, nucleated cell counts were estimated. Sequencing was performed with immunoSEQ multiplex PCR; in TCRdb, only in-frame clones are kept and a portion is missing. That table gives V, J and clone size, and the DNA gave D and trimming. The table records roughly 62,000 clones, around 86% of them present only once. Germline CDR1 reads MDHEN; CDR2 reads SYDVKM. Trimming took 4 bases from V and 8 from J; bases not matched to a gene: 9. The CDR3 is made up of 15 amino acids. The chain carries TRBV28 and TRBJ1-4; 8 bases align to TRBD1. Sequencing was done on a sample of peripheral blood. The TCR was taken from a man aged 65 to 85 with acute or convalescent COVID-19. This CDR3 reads CASSSTGEVREKLFF. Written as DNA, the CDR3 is TGTGCCAGCAGTTCGACAGGGGAGGTTCGGGAAAAACTGTTTTTT.